The T cell receptor (beta chain) described here comes from a study of control samples from healthy donors and cancer patients. The repertoire was sequenced with immunoSEQ multiplex PCR; TCRdb's copy has only in-frame clones and lacks some. Of more than 70,000 clones listed, 94% are singletons. Sequenced input: blood. This sequence was found in a woman in her thirties in good health.

The CDR3 region has the DNA TGTGCCAGTAGTCCTAGGGTCTACACTGAAGCTTTCTTT. It is translated as CASSPRVYTEAFF. The chain combines TRBV19 with TRBJ1-1; D is ambiguous. V was cut by 5 bases and J by 3 bases, with 10 bases left in between. From germline, CDR1 is LNHDA and CDR2 SQIVND (reference sequence). This CDR3 region has 13 residues.